Shown below are 23 T cell receptor beta chains from a single sample sequenced in a study of Ad26.COV2.S vaccination and SARS-CoV-2 variants. Assay used: immunoSEQ multiplex PCR; TCRdb lists only in-frame clones, some missing. The data show hundreds of thousands of clones, with approximately 90% seen just once and 5% held by the top ten. Specified treatment: 15 to 20 received Ad26.COV2.S at low or high dose, single or two shots; about five received placebo; per-sample allocation not given. Collection of samples fell on day 63 after the first vaccine or placebo injection. The sample was peripheral blood, taken in a trial of Ad26.COV2.S vaccine versus placebo. Receptors were obtained from a person between 18 and 59 years old who received the Ad26.COV2.S COVID-19 vaccine or a placebo.

This clone was recorded only once. The rearrangement uses TRBV19 and TRBJ1-2; 8 positions match TRBD1. The CDR3 is made up of 14 amino acids. CDR1 LNHDA and CDR2 SQIVND come from the germline V gene (reference sequence). The J segment lost 5 bases and the V segment lost 6 bases, leaving 8 bases of the junction unmatched. CDR3 amino acids: CASSAGGKGYGYTF. In DNA form, the CDR3 reads TGTGCCAGTAGCGCAGGGGGCAAGGGGTATGGCTACACCTTC.

This clone was seen a few times. The chain employs TRBV7-9 and TRBJ1-6; TRBD1 is a possible D gene (6 bases). V lost 5 bases and J 0 bases, leaving 14 bases between the germline ends. This CDR3 comprises 17 residues. From germline, CDR1 is SEHNR and CDR2 FQNEAQ (reference sequence). The CDR3 is CASSEGTPDSYNSPLHF. The CDR3 DNA follows: TGTGCCAGCAGCGAAGGGACACCGGACTCCTATAATTCACCCCTCCACTTT.

The chain links TRBV5-1 to TRBJ2-1; D remains unclear. The length of the CDR3 is 15 residues. Germline CDR1 is SGHRS and CDR2 is YFSETQ. The V gene lost 4 bases and the J gene lost 7 bases, with 18 bases spanning the gap. The CDR3 here is CASSPPGGGANEQFF. In nucleotides, the CDR3 is TGCGCCAGCAGCCCGCCGGGCGGTGGAGCGAATGAGCAGTTCTTC. The whole variable domain, filled in from reference TRBV5-1 and TRBJ2-1, reads KAGVTQTPRYLIKTRGQQVTLSCSPISGHRSVSWYQQTPGQGLQFLFEYFSETQRNKGNFPGRFSGRQFSNSRSEMNVSTLELGDSALYLCASSPPGGGANEQFFGPGTRLTVL.

This chain joins TRBV5-1 and TRBJ2-7; 8 bases are a match to TRBD1. Looked up from germline, CDR1 is SGHRS and CDR2 is YFSETQ. Trimming removed 4 bases from V and 5 bases from J; junction bases left unmatched: 8. The CDR3 has 14 residues. As DNA, the CDR3 is TGCGCCAGCAGCCGGCAGGGGGCACTGGACGAGCAGTACTTC. Protein product: CASSRQGALDEQYF.

The chain has TRBV18 and TRBJ1-1, with TRBD1 as a possible D gene (5 bases). Per the germline V gene, CDR1 is KGHSH and CDR2 is LQKENI. The CDR3 covers 13 residues. The V and J ends lost 5 bases and 2 bases respectively, with 9 bases between them. This chain's CDR3 is CASSIGGNTEAFF. The CDR3 region has the DNA TGTGCCAGCTCAATCGGGGGAAACACTGAAGCTTTCTTT.

V is TRBV5-4 and J is TRBJ1-2; 9 nucleotides line up with TRBD1. Trimming took 4 bases from V and 8 from J; bases not matched to a gene: 6. The germline V gene has CDR1 SGHNT and CDR2 YYREEE (reference sequence). The CDR3 runs to 13 residues. DNA of the CDR3: TGTGCCAGCAGCGAGGACAGGGGCCACGGCTACACCTTC. Translation: CASSEDRGHGYTF.

This chain links TRBV28 with TRBJ1-5; a possible D gene is TRBD1 (6 bases). This CDR3 is 13 amino acids long. V was shortened by 7 bases and J by 5 bases, with 12 bases between the two germline ends. Germline CDR1 reads MDHEN; CDR2 reads SYDVKM. The CDR3 loop is CASTNRVDQPQHF. DNA of the CDR3: TGTGCCAGCACCAACAGGGTGGATCAGCCCCAGCATTTT.

The rearrangement uses TRBV3-1 (or the pseudogene TRBV3-2) and TRBJ2-7; TRBD1 matches 9 bases. The V gene end was trimmed by 3 bases and the J gene end by 2 bases; junction bases not matched to a gene: 5. Germline V gives CDR1 LGHDT, CDR2 YNNKEL (reference sequence). The CDR3 extends over 15 amino acids. CDR3 amino acids: CASSHGDRGTYEQYF. The CDR3, as DNA: TGTGCCAGCAGCCACGGCGACAGGGGGACCTACGAGCAGTACTTC.

The V call is TRBV5-6, the J call TRBJ2-7; perhaps TRBD1 as D (6 bases). V lost 1 base and J 2 bases, leaving 10 bases between the germline ends. The germline V gene has CDR1 SGHDT and CDR2 YYEEEE. CDR3 length: 14 residues. The CDR3 DNA reads TGTGCCAGCAGCTTGTTACAGGGAGCCTACGAGCAGTACTTC. It codes for CASSLLQGAYEQYF.

V usage is TRBV6-5 and J usage is TRBJ2-3, with unresolved D. Trimming pared 4 bases from V and 1 base from J, leaving 6 bases between. Looked up from germline, CDR1 is MNHEY and CDR2 is SVGAGI. This CDR3 has 13 residues. As DNA, the CDR3 is TGTGCCAGCAGTTCGGACGGCACAGATACGCAGTATTTT. It is translated as CASSSDGTDTQYF.

The gene calls are TRBV2 and TRBJ1-4; TRBD1 agrees at 7 bases. Germline CDR1 reads SNHLY; CDR2 reads FYNNEI. The CDR3 extends over 13 amino acids. The J segment lost 8 bases and the V segment lost 8 bases, leaving 8 bases of the junction unmatched. CDR3 DNA sequence: TGTGCCAGCCTCCGAGACAGGGAAGAAAAACTGTTTTTT. Its protein is CASLRDREEKLFF.

The chain couples TRBV5-4 to TRBJ2-3; TRBD2 matches 9 bases. This CDR3 has 15 amino acids. Germline CDR1 and CDR2: SGHNT and YYREEE (reference sequence). After removal of 4 bases from V and 4 bases from J, the junction contained 7 bases not matched to a gene. As DNA, the CDR3 is TGTGCCAGCAGCCGAAATGGACTAGCGCCAGATACGCAGTATTTT. Its protein is CASSRNGLAPDTQYF. The variable domain in full, completed from reference TRBV5-4 and TRBJ2-3, reads ETGVTQSPTHLIKTRGQQVTLRCSSQSGHNTVSWYQQALGQGPQFIFQYYREEENGRGNFPPRFSGLQFPNYSSELNVNALELDDSALYLCASSRNGLAPDTQYFGPGTRLTVL.

This rearrangement joins TRBV5-5 to TRBJ2-7, with D unclear. The CDR3 has 16 residues. CDR1 SGHKS and CDR2 YYEKEE come from the germline V gene (reference sequence). With 0 bases removed from V and 0 bases from J, the gap between germline ends came to 13 bases. The CDR3 DNA reads TGTGCCAGCAGCTTGGATTACAGTCCGAGCTCCTACGAGCAGTACTTC. It translates to CASSLDYSPSSYEQYF.

V gene TRBV19 combines with J gene TRBJ1-6, with TRBD1 matching 7 bases. The CDR3 spans 14 residues. V lost 6 bases to trimming and J lost 8 bases; unmatched junction nucleotides: 7. Germline V CDR1 and CDR2: LNHDA, SQIVND (reference sequence). The chain's CDR3 is CASSLQGSYSPLHF. The CDR3 DNA reads TGTGCCAGTAGCTTACAGGGGAGCTATTCACCCCTCCACTTT.

The rearrangement joins TRBV7-9 to TRBJ2-7; D is undetermined. CDR3 length: 11 residues. Germline assignment: CDR1 SEHNR and CDR2 FQNEAQ (reference sequence). Trimming cost V 4 bases and J 9 bases, with 10 bases left between them. This chain's CDR3 is CASSSGRAQYF. CDR3 coding DNA: TGTGCCAGCAGCTCCGGACGAGCGCAGTACTTC.

The J gene is TRBJ2-1, the V gene TRBV12-3 or TRBV12-4; TRBD2 aligns across 7 bases. CDR3 length: 13 residues. V shed 5 bases and J 5 bases; nucleotides not matched to a gene: 3. The CDR3 DNA reads as TGTGCCAGCAGTCGCCTAGCGGACAATGAGCAGTTCTTC. It specifies CASSRLADNEQFF.

The chain uses TRBV18 and TRBJ1-1; unclear D gene. Germline V gene lookup returns CDR1 KGHSH and CDR2 LQKENI. V was clipped by 6 bases and J by 1 base, with 18 bases between them. The CDR3 contains 16 residues. DNA for the CDR3: TGTGCCAGCTCCCCCACAGAGCGGGGAAGGAACACTGAAGCTTTCTTT. Translating it yields CASSPTERGRNTEAFF. Based on the CDR3 plus reference TRBV18 and TRBJ1-1, the full variable domain is NAGVMQNPRHLVRRRGQEARLRCSPMKGHSHVYWYRQLPEEGLKFMVYLQKENIIDESGMPKERFSAEFPKEGPSILRIQQVVRGDSAAYFCASSPTERGRNTEAFFGQGTRLTVV.

V is TRBV7-6 and J is TRBJ2-2; 11 nucleotides align to TRBD1. Trimming removed 6 bases from V and 6 bases from J; junction bases left unmatched: 12. CDR3 length: 17 residues. Germline V gene sequence: CDR1 SGHVS, CDR2 FNYEAQ. The CDR3 reads CASSRTSGTGGSGELFF. The DNA for the CDR3 is TGTGCCAGCAGTCGAACCTCCGGGACAGGGGGATCCGGGGAGCTGTTTTTT.

CDR3 sequence reads: CSVRGEGDRAFLNEKLFF. CDR3 in DNA: TGCAGCGTTAGGGGGGAGGGGGACCGAGCTTTTCTCAATGAAAAACTGTTTTTT. The J gene is TRBJ1-4, the V gene TRBV29-1; D perhaps matches TRBD1 (6 bases). Trimming left V 5 bases short and J 5 bases short, with 27 bases between. The CDR3 loop spans 18 amino acids. The germline V gene has CDR1 SQVTM and CDR2 ANQGSEA.

The chain recombines TRBV19 with TRBJ2-7; 9 bases align to TRBD2. From germline, CDR1 is LNHDA and CDR2 SQIVND (reference sequence). V was clipped by 0 bases and J by 10 bases; unmatched bases: 7. The CDR3 is 14 residues long. This CDR3 reads CASSIDLTSGRQYF. Here the CDR3 DNA reads TGTGCCAGTAGTATAGACTTGACTAGCGGACGACAGTACTTC.

The gene calls are TRBV7-6 and TRBJ2-2, with D uncertain. Trimming left V 5 bases short and J 5 bases short, with 9 bases between. The CDR3 spans 13 residues. Germline-derived CDR1 and CDR2 are SGHVS and FNYEAQ. The CDR3 sequence is CASSPGTTGELFF. The CDR3 DNA follows: TGTGCCAGCAGCCCTGGAACTACCGGGGAGCTGTTTTTT.

This clone has a single count. This chain joins TRBV28 and TRBJ1-1; D not resolved. Germline V CDR1 and CDR2: MDHEN, SYDVKM. There are 11 residues in the CDR3. V dropped 1 base and J dropped 5 bases, with 2 bases sitting between them. The CDR3 DNA sequence: TGTGCCAGCAGTTTATATACTGAAGCTTTCTTT. Protein: CASSLYTEAFF. Combining the CDR3 with reference TRBV28 and TRBJ1-1 gives the whole variable domain DVKVTQSSRYLVKRTGEKVFLECVQDMDHENMFWYRQDPGLGLRLIYFSYDVKMKEKGDIPEGYSVSREKKERFSLILESASTNQTSMYLCASSLYTEAFFGQGTRLTVV.

The gene calls are TRBV3-1 (or the pseudogene TRBV3-2) and TRBJ2-1; D gene ambiguous. The V gene's germline CDR1 is LGHDT and CDR2 YNNKEL (reference sequence). Trimming took 1 base from V and 13 from J, leaving 23 bases between them. This CDR3 has 16 residues. This chain's CDR3 is CASSQATRPLPRSQFF. The CDR3 DNA follows: TGTGCCAGCAGCCAAGCGACCCGACCTTTGCCTAGATCCCAGTTCTTC.